A single count supports the clone carrying this T cell receptor (beta chain). The table came from immunoSEQ multiplex PCR; TCRdb's copy has only in-frame clones and leaves some out. This repertoire shows under 250,000 clones, 80% to 90% found once; its top ten account for less than 3%. After removal of 3 bases from V and 8 bases from J, the junction contained 6 bases not matched to a gene. Per the germline V gene, CDR1 is SEHNR and CDR2 is FQNEAQ (reference sequence). The CDR3 runs 15 residues. These data are taken from a study of blood T cell repertoires in COVID-19. Study background: Nucleic acid was either cDNA or gDNA, and it came from T cells, B-cell-depleted T cells, or PBMCs.

Seattle participants joined during active infection and were tracked over time. This receptor was obtained from a man aged 25-40 years with COVID-19, enrolled during active disease. The chain has TRBV7-9 and TRBJ1-4; 10 bases agree with TRBD1. The specimen sequenced was peripheral blood. DNA for the CDR3: TGTGCCAGCAGCTTCCCCGGGACAGGGGTGGAAAAACTGTTTTTT. Translated: CASSFPGTGVEKLFF.